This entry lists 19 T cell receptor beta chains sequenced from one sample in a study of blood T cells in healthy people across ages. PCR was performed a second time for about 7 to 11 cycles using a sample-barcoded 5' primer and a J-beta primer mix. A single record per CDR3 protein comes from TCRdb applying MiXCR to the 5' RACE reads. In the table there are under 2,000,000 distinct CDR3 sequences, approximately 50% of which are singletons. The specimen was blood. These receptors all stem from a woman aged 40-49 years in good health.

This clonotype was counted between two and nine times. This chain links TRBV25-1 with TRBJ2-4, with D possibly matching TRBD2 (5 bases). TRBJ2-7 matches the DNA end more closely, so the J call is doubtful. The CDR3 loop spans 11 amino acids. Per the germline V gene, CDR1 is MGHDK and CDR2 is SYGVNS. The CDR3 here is CASGRGIEQYF. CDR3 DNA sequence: TGTGCCAGCGGCCGAGGGATCGAGCAGTACTTC.

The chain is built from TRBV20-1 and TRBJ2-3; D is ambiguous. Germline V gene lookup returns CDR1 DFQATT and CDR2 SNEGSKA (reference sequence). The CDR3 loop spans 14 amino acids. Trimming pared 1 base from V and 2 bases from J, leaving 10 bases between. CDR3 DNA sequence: TGCAGTGCTAGAGCGGCGGACCACACAGATACGCAGTATTTT. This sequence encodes CSARAADHTDTQYF.

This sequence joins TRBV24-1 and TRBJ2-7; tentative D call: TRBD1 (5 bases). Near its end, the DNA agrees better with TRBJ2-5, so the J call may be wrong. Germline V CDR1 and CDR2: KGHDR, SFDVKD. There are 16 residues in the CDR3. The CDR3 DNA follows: TGTGCCACCAGTGATTTCGGCAGGGTGATGCGAGAGACCCAGTACTTC. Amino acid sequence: CATSDFGRVMRETQYF.

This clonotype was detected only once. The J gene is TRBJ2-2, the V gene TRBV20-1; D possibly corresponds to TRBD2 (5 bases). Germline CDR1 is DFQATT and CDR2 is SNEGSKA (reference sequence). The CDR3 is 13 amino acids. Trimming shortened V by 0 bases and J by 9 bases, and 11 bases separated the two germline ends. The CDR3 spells CSARDLAGRELFF. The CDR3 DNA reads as TGCAGTGCTAGAGATCTGGCGGGCCGGGAGCTGTTTTTT.

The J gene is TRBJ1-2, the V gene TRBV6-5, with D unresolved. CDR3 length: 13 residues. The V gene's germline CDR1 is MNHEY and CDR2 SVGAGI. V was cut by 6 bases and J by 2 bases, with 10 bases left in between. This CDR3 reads CASRTTSNYGYTF. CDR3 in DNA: TGTGCCAGCAGAACCACCTCGAACTATGGCTACACCTTC.

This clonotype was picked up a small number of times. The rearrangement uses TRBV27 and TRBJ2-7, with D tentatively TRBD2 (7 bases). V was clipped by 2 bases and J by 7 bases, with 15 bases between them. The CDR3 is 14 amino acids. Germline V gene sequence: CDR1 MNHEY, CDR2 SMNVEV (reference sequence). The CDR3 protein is CASSLVVGGQEQYF. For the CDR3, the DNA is TGTGCCAGCAGTTTAGTCGTGGGGGGGCAAGAGCAGTACTTC.

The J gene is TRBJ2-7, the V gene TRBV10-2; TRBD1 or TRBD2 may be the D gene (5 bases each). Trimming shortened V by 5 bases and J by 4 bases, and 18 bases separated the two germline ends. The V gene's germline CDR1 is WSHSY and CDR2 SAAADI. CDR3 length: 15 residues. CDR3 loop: CASSLSVRGGYEQYF. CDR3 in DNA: TGCGCCAGCAGTCTAAGTGTTAGGGGCGGGTACGAGCAGTACTTC.

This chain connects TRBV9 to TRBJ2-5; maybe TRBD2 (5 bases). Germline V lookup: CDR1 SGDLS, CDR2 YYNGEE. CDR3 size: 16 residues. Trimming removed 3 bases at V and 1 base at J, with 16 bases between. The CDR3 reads CASSETGNGFQETQYF. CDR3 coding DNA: TGTGCCAGCAGCGAGACGGGGAATGGGTTCCAAGAGACCCAGTACTTC.

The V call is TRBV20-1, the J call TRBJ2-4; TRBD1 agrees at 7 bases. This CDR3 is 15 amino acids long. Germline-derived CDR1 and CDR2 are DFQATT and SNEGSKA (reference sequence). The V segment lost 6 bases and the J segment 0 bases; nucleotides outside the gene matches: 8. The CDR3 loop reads CSADGTALAKNIQYF. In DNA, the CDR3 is TGCAGTGCCGACGGGACAGCCTTAGCCAAAAACATTCAGTACTTC.

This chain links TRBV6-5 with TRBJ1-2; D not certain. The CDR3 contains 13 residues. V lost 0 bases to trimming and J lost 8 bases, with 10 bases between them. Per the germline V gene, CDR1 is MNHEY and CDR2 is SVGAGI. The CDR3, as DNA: TGTGCCAGCAGTTACTCAGGTTTGGGGGGCTACACCTTC. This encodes CASSYSGLGGYTF.

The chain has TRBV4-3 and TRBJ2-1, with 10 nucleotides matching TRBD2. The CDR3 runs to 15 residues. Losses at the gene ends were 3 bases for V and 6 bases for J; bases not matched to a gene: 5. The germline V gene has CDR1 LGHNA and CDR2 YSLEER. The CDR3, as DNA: TGCGCCAGCAGCCAGAGCGGGGGGGCCCTCAATGAGCAGTTCTTC. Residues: CASSQSGGALNEQFF.

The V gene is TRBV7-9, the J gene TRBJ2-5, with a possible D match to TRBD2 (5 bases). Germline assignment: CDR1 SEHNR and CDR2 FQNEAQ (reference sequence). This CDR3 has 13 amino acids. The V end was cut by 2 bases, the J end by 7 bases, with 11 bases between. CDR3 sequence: CASSLSSIGTQYF. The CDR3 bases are TGTGCCAGCAGCTTATCTAGCATCGGGACCCAGTACTTC.

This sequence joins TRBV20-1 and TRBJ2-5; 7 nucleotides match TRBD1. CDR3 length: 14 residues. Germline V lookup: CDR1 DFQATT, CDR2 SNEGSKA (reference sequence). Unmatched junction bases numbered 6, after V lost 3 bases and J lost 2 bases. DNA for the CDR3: TGCAGTGCTAGCGCGGACAGGCTTCAAGAGACCCAGTACTTC. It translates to CSASADRLQETQYF.

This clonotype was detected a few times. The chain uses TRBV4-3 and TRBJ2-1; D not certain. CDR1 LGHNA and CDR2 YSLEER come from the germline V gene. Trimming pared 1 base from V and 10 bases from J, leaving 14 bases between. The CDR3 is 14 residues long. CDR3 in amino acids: CASSQGSPRKEQFF. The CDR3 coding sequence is TGCGCCAGCAGCCAAGGGTCCCCGAGGAAAGAGCAGTTCTTC.

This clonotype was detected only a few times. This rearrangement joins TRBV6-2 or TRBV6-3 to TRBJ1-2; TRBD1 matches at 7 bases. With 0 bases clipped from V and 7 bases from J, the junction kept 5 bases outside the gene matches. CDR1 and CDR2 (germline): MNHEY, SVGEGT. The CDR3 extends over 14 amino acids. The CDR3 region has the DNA TGTGCCAGCAGTTACTCCGGGACAGTTCCTGGCTACACCTTC. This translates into CASSYSGTVPGYTF.

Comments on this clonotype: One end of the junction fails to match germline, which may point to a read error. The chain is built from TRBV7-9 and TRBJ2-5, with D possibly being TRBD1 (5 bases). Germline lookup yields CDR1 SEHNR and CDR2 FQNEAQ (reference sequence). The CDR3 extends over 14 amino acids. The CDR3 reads CVSSPREGQETQYF. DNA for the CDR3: TGTGTCAGCAGCCCCAGGGAAGGGCAAGAGACCCAGTACTTC.

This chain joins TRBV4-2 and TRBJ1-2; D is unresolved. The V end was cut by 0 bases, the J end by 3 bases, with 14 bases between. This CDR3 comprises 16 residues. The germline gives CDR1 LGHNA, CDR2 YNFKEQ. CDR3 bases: TGTGCCAGCAGCCAAGATAGAGAAAGGGTTGACTATGGCTACACCTTC. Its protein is CASSQDRERVDYGYTF.

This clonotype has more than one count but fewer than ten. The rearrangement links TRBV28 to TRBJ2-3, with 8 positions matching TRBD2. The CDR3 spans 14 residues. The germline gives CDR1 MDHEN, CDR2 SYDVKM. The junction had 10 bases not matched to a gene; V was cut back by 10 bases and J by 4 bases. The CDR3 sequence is CATGRGGSADTQYF. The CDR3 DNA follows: TGTGCCACCGGCCGGGGGGGCTCGGCAGATACGCAGTATTTT. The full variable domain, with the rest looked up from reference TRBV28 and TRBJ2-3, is DVKVTQSSRYLVKRTGEKVFLECVQDMDHENMFWYRQDPGLGLRLIYFSYDVKMKEKGDIPEGYSVSREKKERFSLILESASTNQTSMYLCATGRGGSADTQYFGPGTRLTVL.

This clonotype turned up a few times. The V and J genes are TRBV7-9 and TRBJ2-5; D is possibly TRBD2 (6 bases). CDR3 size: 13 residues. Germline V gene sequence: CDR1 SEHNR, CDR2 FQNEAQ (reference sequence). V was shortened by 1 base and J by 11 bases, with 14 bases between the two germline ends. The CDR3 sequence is CASSLDGRGLQYF. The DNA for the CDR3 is TGTGCCAGCAGCTTAGACGGCCGGGGGTTGCAGTACTTC.